Each of the 29 T cell receptor beta chains below was sequenced from the same sample in a study of T cells in tuberculosis. Measured with immunoSEQ multiplex PCR; TCRdb has only the in-frame clones, and not every one. Here the sample spans 20,000 to 25,000 clones, 75% to 90% being singletons. Sequenced: PBMCs. These TCRs come from a donor aged 5-35 years with latent tuberculosis or without tuberculosis infection.

The chain is built from TRBV19 and TRBJ2-2; D call uncertain. CDR1 and CDR2 (germline): LNHDA, SQIVND (reference sequence). CDR3 length equals 14 residues. Trimming cost V 8 bases and J 1 base, with 11 bases left between them. The CDR3, as DNA: TGTGCCAGTTGTAGAGCCTTGAACACCGGGGAGCTGTTTTTT. It specifies CASCRALNTGELFF.

The chain has TRBV6-5 and TRBJ2-3; 7 bases map to TRBD1. The junction had 4 bases not matched to a gene; V was cut back by 6 bases and J by 4 bases. Germline-derived CDR1 and CDR2 are MNHEY and SVGAGI. The CDR3 is 13 residues long. The CDR3 region has the DNA TGTGCCAGCAGACAGCAGGGGGCAGATACGCAGTATTTT. Its protein product is CASRQQGADTQYF.

In DNA form, the CDR3 reads TGTGCCAGTAGTAGAACCGGGACAGGGTCCTACGAGCAGTACTTC. Protein product: CASSRTGTGSYEQYF. The chain links TRBV19 to TRBJ2-7; TRBD1 matches 9 bases. The CDR3 loop spans 15 amino acids. The germline V gene encodes CDR1 LNHDA and CDR2 SQIVND (reference sequence). With V trimmed by 4 bases and J by 1 base, 5 bases remained unmatched.

This clone was counted a single time. CDR3 in amino acids: CASSFAGRVNTEAFF. Here the CDR3 DNA reads TGTGCCAGCAGTTTTGCCGGCAGGGTAAACACTGAAGCTTTCTTT. The chain combines TRBV28 with TRBJ1-1; tentatively, D is TRBD1 (5 bases). The CDR3 extends over 15 amino acids. Trimming shortened V by 3 bases and J by 2 bases, and 13 bases separated the two germline ends. Germline values: CDR1 MDHEN, CDR2 SYDVKM.

The CDR3 coding sequence is TGTGCCAGTAGCCCTGGACTAGCGGGGCAAAACATTCAGTACTTC. This translates into CASSPGLAGQNIQYF. The chain couples TRBV5-4 to TRBJ2-4; 12 nucleotides agree with TRBD2. Germline CDR1 is SGHNT and CDR2 is YYREEE (reference sequence). V was clipped by 8 bases and J by 5 bases; unmatched bases: 8. The CDR3 spans 15 residues.

This chain uses TRBV11-2 with TRBJ1-1; D is uncertain. Germline V CDR1 and CDR2: SGHAT, FQNNGV. V lost 4 bases and J lost 2, with 8 bases in between. The CDR3 is 13 residues long. CDR3 coding DNA: TGTGCCAGCAGCTCCCTTACTAACACTGAAGCTTTCTTT. Translated: CASSSLTNTEAFF.

The chain couples TRBV7-3 to TRBJ2-6; 7 nucleotides line up with TRBD1. The CDR3 loop spans 21 amino acids. Germline V gene lookup returns CDR1 SGHTA and CDR2 FQGTGA. V trimming: 2 bases; J trimming: 0 bases; junction bases outside the gene matches: 16. CDR3 coding DNA: TGTGCCAGCAGCTTACAGCAGACAGGGACGGTCCCGCGCTCTGGGGCCAACGTCCTGACTTTC. It is translated as CASSLQQTGTVPRSGANVLTF.

This rearrangement joins TRBV11-2 to TRBJ1-4, with TRBD1 matching 8 bases. The CDR3 covers 19 residues. After removal of 5 bases from V and 0 bases from J, the junction contained 14 bases not matched to a gene. CDR1 SGHAT and CDR2 FQNNGV come from the germline V gene. Here the CDR3 DNA reads TGTGCCAGCAGCAGGGACCAGTGGGACAGGCCTGCAACTAATGAAAAACTGTTTTTT. The encoded protein is CASSRDQWDRPATNEKLFF. Drawing the rest from reference TRBV11-2 and TRBJ1-4, the complete variable domain is EAGVAQSPRYKIIEKRQSVAFWCNPISGHATLYWYQQILGQGPKLLIQFQNNGVVDDSQLPKDRFSAERLKGVDSTLKIQPAKLEDSAVYLCASSRDQWDRPATNEKLFFGSGTQLSVL.

V and J are TRBV2 and TRBJ1-6, with D possibly matching TRBD1 (5 bases). This CDR3 contains 16 residues. The V end lost 4 bases, the J end lost 7 bases, and 17 bases lay between the germline ends. Germline CDR1 and CDR2: SNHLY and FYNNEI. The CDR3 here is CASSGIGGKFNSPLHF. In DNA form, the CDR3 reads TGTGCCAGCAGTGGCATCGGGGGGAAGTTCAATTCACCCCTCCACTTT. Looking up the rest from reference TRBV2 and TRBJ1-6 gives the full variable domain: EPEVTQTPSHQVTQMGQEVILRCVPISNHLYFYWYRQILGQKVEFLVSFYNNEISEKSEIFDDQFSVERPDGSNFTLKIRSTKLEDSAMYFCASSGIGGKFNSPLHFGNGTRLTVT.

This clone was seen more than once but under ten times. The chain employs TRBV6-4 and TRBJ1-5, with D maybe TRBD1 (6 bases). With 2 bases removed from V and 4 bases from J, the gap between germline ends came to 6 bases. The CDR3 length is 13 residues. The V gene's germline CDR1 is MRHNA and CDR2 SNTAGT. The CDR3 sequence: CASSDGTNQPQHF. In nucleotides, the CDR3 is TGTGCCAGCAGTGACGGGACAAATCAGCCCCAGCATTTT.

J is TRBJ1-6 and V is TRBV7-2, with 10 bases aligning to TRBD1. V lost 5 bases and J lost 6; bases outside the gene matches: 4. The CDR3 is 15 residues long. Germline V gives CDR1 SGHTA, CDR2 FQGNSA. In DNA form, the CDR3 reads TGTGCCAGCAGCACGCGGACAGGGGGTAATTCACCCCTCCACTTT. This codes for CASSTRTGGNSPLHF.

CDR3 amino acids: CASSLEGQRNYGYTF. CDR3 nucleotide sequence: TGTGCCAGCAGTTTAGAGGGACAGAGAAACTATGGCTACACCTTC. The V and J genes are TRBV27 and TRBJ1-2, with 7 bases fitting TRBD1. The V segment lost 2 bases and the J segment 2 bases; nucleotides outside the gene matches: 5. CDR1 MNHEY and CDR2 SMNVEV come from the germline V gene (reference sequence). The CDR3 extends over 15 amino acids.

This clone was counted once. The gene calls are TRBV4-1 and TRBJ1-6, with 7 bases that match TRBD1. The CDR3 consists of 17 residues. Germline V lookup: CDR1 MGHRA, CDR2 YSYEKL. J lost 0 bases, V lost 4 bases, and 6 bases had no gene match. The CDR3 nucleotides are TGCGCCAGCAGCCGCGGACAGGCGAGCTCCTATAATTCACCCCTCCACTTT. It encodes CASSRGQASSYNSPLHF.

The count of this clone is one. The chain combines TRBV19 with TRBJ1-5; maybe TRBD1 (6 bases). Germline V lookup: CDR1 LNHDA, CDR2 SQIVND (reference sequence). V lost 5 bases, J lost 5 bases, and 16 bases lay in between. CDR3 length: 15 residues. The CDR3: CASSSRSRGHQPQHF. For the CDR3, the DNA is TGTGCCAGTAGTTCGCGGTCCAGGGGCCATCAGCCCCAGCATTTT.

The genes are TRBV29-1 and TRBJ1-1; D is possibly TRBD1 (5 bases). This CDR3 has 16 residues. The V and J ends lost 2 bases and 0 bases respectively, with 16 bases between them. The germline gives CDR1 SQVTM, CDR2 ANQGSEA. The CDR3 protein is CSVEIRQYRLNTEAFF. In DNA form, the CDR3 reads TGCAGCGTTGAAATACGACAGTACCGATTGAACACTGAAGCTTTCTTT.

This rearrangement joins TRBV2 to TRBJ2-3, with D possibly being TRBD1 (6 bases). Germline CDR1 and CDR2: SNHLY and FYNNEI. The ends were cut back, 7 bases at V and 6 bases at J, with 17 bases in the middle. This CDR3 contains 14 residues. The CDR3 DNA reads as TGTGCCAGCATTTTAGAGACAGGCTCCGATACGCAGTATTTT. Amino acid sequence: CASILETGSDTQYF.

This clone turned up a few times. The chain couples TRBV11-2 to TRBJ1-5; 9 bases line up with TRBD1. With V trimmed by 3 bases and J by 6 bases, 9 bases remained unmatched. The CDR3 spans 16 residues. CDR1 and CDR2 from the germline V gene are SGHAT and FQNNGV. The CDR3 is CASSFGTGSVVQPQHF. DNA for the CDR3: TGTGCCAGCAGCTTTGGGACAGGGAGTGTGGTTCAGCCCCAGCATTTT. Variable domain in full (rest from reference TRBV11-2 and TRBJ1-5): EAGVAQSPRYKIIEKRQSVAFWCNPISGHATLYWYQQILGQGPKLLIQFQNNGVVDDSQLPKDRFSAERLKGVDSTLKIQPAKLEDSAVYLCASSFGTGSVVQPQHFGDGTRLSIL.

The chain links TRBV29-1 to TRBJ1-1; D perhaps matches TRBD1 (6 bases). Germline V lookup: CDR1 SQVTM, CDR2 ANQGSEA. V was clipped by 1 base and J by 0 bases, with 12 bases between them. This CDR3 has 15 amino acids. This CDR3 reads CSVEGGGGLNTEAFF. The CDR3 DNA is TGCAGCGTTGAAGGGGGGGGCGGGCTGAACACTGAAGCTTTCTTT.

This rearrangement joins TRBV30 to TRBJ1-6, with D hard to call. The germline V gene encodes CDR1 GTSNPN and CDR2 SVGIG (reference sequence). The CDR3 covers 14 residues. V shed 0 bases and J shed 7 bases, with 10 bases lying between them. As DNA, the CDR3 is TGTGCCTGGAGTGTAGTGGAGTCCAATTCACCCCTCCACTTT. Its protein product is CAWSVVESNSPLHF.

The chain has TRBV15 and TRBJ2-5; D unclear. This CDR3 region has 13 residues. Germline values: CDR1 LNHNV, CDR2 YYDKDF (reference sequence). Trimming shortened V by 0 bases and J by 4 bases, and 6 bases separated the two germline ends. The CDR3 DNA reads as TGTGCCACCAGCAGAGATCAGGCAGAGACCCAGTACTTC. It codes for CATSRDQAETQYF.

This chain joins TRBV27 and TRBJ2-2; weak D call: TRBD1 (6 bases). V dropped 6 bases and J dropped 4 bases, with 12 bases sitting between them. The CDR3 spans 14 residues. Germline CDR1 and CDR2: MNHEY and SMNVEV (reference sequence). CDR3 bases: TGTGCCAGCAGACTCGACAGGCGCACCGGGGAGCTGTTTTTT. Protein product: CASRLDRRTGELFF.

V is TRBV5-4 and J is TRBJ2-5, with D possibly matching TRBD2 (5 bases). The CDR3 has 13 amino acids. Trimming took off 7 bases at V and 7 bases at J, with 17 bases between the two ends. Germline lookup yields CDR1 SGHNT and CDR2 YYREEE (reference sequence). The CDR3 spells CASRGSLLGTQYF. CDR3 DNA: TGTGCCAGCCGCGGGTCCCTGCTGGGGACCCAGTACTTC. Combining the CDR3 with reference TRBV5-4 and TRBJ2-5 gives the whole variable domain ETGVTQSPTHLIKTRGQQVTLRCSSQSGHNTVSWYQQALGQGPQFIFQYYREEENGRGNFPPRFSGLQFPNYSSELNVNALELDDSALYLCASRGSLLGTQYFGPGTRLLVL.

V usage is TRBV30 and J usage is TRBJ1-6; D is perhaps TRBD1 (5 bases). The CDR3 contains 15 residues. The V end lost 2 bases, the J end lost 0 bases, and 8 bases lay between the germline ends. Germline CDR1 GTSNPN, CDR2 SVGIG (reference sequence). The CDR3 DNA follows: TGTGCCTGGAGTCCGGGGGGCTCCTATAATTCACCCCTCCACTTT. Its protein is CAWSPGGSYNSPLHF.

This clone showed up just a few times. The CDR3 region has the DNA TGTGCCAGTAGTATGTGGACAGGCCATGGCTACACCTTC. The encoded protein is CASSMWTGHGYTF. The J gene is TRBJ1-2, the V gene TRBV19; 7 nucleotides line up with TRBD1. Trimming at V came to 3 bases and at J to 6 bases, leaving 4 bases not matched to a gene. CDR1 and CDR2 (germline): LNHDA, SQIVND (reference sequence). The CDR3 covers 13 residues.

V gene TRBV4-3 combines with J gene TRBJ2-2; 8 bases are a match to TRBD2. The CDR3 contains 16 residues. Per the germline V gene, CDR1 is LGHNA and CDR2 is YSLEER. J gave up 7 bases and V 0 bases, and 7 bases lay outside the gene matches. This CDR3 reads CASSQDLGGGFGELFF. The CDR3 DNA reads as TGCGCCAGCAGCCAAGATCTCGGGGGGGGCTTCGGGGAGCTGTTTTTT.

This clone was seen once. The chain uses TRBV29-1 and TRBJ2-7; no definite D call. Trimming left V 7 bases short and J 1 base short, with 20 bases between. This CDR3 spans 15 amino acids. CDR1 is SQVTM, CDR2 ANQGSEA, per germline. The CDR3, as DNA: TGCAGCGCCTCATTACCAGAGGTTCCATCCTACGAGCAGTACTTC. It specifies CSASLPEVPSYEQYF.

As regards this clone: Given the absence of the conserved phenylalanine or tryptophan at the CDR3 end, a read error is likely. The genes are TRBV27 and TRBJ2-7; 11 bases fit TRBD2. Germline CDR1 MNHEY, CDR2 SMNVEV (reference sequence). The ends lost 5 bases at V and 5 bases at J; junction bases unmatched: 8. CDR3 size: 15 residues. The DNA of the CDR3 is TGTGCCAGCAGTGGCCTTAGCGGGGGGGCCGACGAGCAGTACCTC. Amino acid sequence: CASSGLSGGADEQYL.

This rearrangement joins TRBV4-3 to TRBJ1-3; no reliable D call. In germline, CDR1 is LGHNA, CDR2 YSLEER. V was pared by 1 base and J by 0 bases, with 13 bases between. CDR3 length equals 17 residues. CDR3 sequence (DNA): TGCGCCAGCAGCCAAGCCCAGACGGGGATCTCTGGAAACACCATATATTTT. Encoded protein: CASSQAQTGISGNTIYF.

This sequence joins TRBV5-4 and TRBJ2-7; D possibly corresponds to TRBD1 (5 bases). The germline V gene encodes CDR1 SGHNT and CDR2 YYREEE (reference sequence). V shed 2 bases and J shed 3 bases, with 12 bases lying between them. This CDR3 has 14 residues. Here the CDR3 reads CASSLKPDSYEQYF. CDR3 DNA sequence: TGTGCCAGCAGCTTAAAGCCCGACAGCTACGAGCAGTACTTC.